This TCR beta chain was found in a study of early stage breast cancer tumors. Study outcomes and limitations: Tumor and normal breast were distinguished via blood comparison in about 90% of the 16 patients.

Germline V gives CDR1 SQVTM, CDR2 ANQGSEA. Trimming shortened V by 3 bases and J by 6 bases, and 18 bases separated the two germline ends. The CDR3 sequence is 15 residues long. In regard to this clone: What it binds is unknown.

Sequencing was performed with immunoSEQ multiplex PCR; in TCRdb, only in-frame clones are kept and a portion is missing. The data contain 25,000 to 30,000 clones, roughly three fifths of them singletons. The chain couples TRBV29-1 to TRBJ1-5; D not certain. This receptor was taken from a person aged 45-65 years with breast cancer. Input material: breast tumor tissue. The CDR3 nucleotides are TGCAGCGTTGATTCCAGATCTTTTTGGGGTCAGCCCCAGCATTTT. This codes for CSVDSRSFWGQPQHF.